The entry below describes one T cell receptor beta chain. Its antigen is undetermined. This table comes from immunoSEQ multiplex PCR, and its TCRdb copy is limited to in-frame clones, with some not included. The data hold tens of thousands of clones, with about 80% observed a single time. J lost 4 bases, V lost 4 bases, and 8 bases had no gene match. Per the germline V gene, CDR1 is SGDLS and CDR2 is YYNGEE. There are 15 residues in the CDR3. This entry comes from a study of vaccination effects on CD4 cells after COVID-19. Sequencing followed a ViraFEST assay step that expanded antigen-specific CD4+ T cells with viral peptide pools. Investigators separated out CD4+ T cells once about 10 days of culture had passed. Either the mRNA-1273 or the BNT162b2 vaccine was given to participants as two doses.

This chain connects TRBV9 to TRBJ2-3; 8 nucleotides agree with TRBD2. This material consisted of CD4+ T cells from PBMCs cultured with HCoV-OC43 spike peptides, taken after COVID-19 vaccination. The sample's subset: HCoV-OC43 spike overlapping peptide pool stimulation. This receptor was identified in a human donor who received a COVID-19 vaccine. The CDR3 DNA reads TGTGCCAGCAGCCTTAAGAGCGGGGGAGCAGATACGCAGTATTTT. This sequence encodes CASSLKSGGADTQYF.